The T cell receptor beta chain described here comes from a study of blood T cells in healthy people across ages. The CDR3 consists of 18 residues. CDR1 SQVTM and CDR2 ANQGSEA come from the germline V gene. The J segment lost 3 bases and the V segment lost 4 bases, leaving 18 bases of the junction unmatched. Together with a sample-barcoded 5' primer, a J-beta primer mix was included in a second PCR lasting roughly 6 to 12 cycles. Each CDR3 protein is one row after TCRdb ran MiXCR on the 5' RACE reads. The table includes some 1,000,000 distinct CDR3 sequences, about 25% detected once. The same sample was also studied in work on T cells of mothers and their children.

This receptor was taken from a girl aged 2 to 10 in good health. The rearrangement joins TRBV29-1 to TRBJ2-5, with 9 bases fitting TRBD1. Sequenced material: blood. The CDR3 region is CSVADPSGQGMDEETQYF. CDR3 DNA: TGCAGCGTTGCCGACCCAAGCGGACAGGGGATGGACGAAGAGACCCAGTACTTC.